This T cell receptor (delta chain) originates from a study of gamma-delta chains in newborns, infants, children. This clone ranks as large (0.1 to 1%). Distinct nucleotide sequences in the sample also encode this CDR3. Germline V CDR1 and CDR2: GEAIGNYY, EKD. Trimming cost V 0 bases and J 0 bases; bases outside gene matches: 5. CDR3 length equals 19 residues. TCRdb applied CATT to the reads for clone calling. The sample carries about 4,200 delta-chain clones, 14% to 15% recorded once. This clonotype originated in a child who was a newborn, infant or young child, either healthy, febrile or measles-vaccinated (not recorded which). The genes are TRDV2 and TRDJ3, with TRDD3 matching 9 bases. Sample: blood. CDR3 region: CACDTVLGESSWDTRQMFF. The CDR3 DNA reads TGTGCCTGTGACACCGTACTGGGGGAGAGCTCCTGGGACACCCGACAGATGTTTTTC.